This TCR beta chain was obtained from a study of T-cell memory formation after mild COVID-19. From germline, CDR1 is MNHEY and CDR2 SVGEGT. The CDR3 loop spans 15 amino acids. V lost 5 bases and J lost 0; bases outside the gene matches: 5. TCRdb reprocessed the 5' RACE reads via MiXCR and lists one record per CDR3 protein. The repertoire holds over 400,000 distinct CDR3 sequences, with less than 25% as singletons. On this clonotype itself: What it recognizes is unknown.

General observations from the study: CD4/CD8 balance characterized clones contracting day 15 to 85, and CD4+ skew characterized later expanders.

The rearrangement uses TRBV6-2 or TRBV6-3 and TRBJ2-7; the match to TRBD2 covers 9 bases. Sequenced material: PBMCs or a T cell subset sorted from them (not recorded which). This TCR came from an adult woman who had mild COVID-19 (a few samples of this study predate the infection). Cell type and time point are not known. The CDR3 loop is CASSPDSGSSYEQYF. The DNA for the CDR3 is TGTGCCAGCAGTCCGGATAGCGGGAGCTCCTACGAGCAGTACTTC.